These 11 T cell receptor beta chains share one sample of origin, sequenced in a study of blood T cells in healthy people across ages. Through a sample-barcoded 5' primer and a J-beta primer mix, a second PCR was run for roughly 6 to 12 cycles. TCRdb re-called the 5' RACE reads through MiXCR, storing one row per CDR3 protein. The sample lists approximately 770,000 distinct CDR3 sequences; roughly 64% were seen once. Sequenced input: blood. These receptor sequences come from a man in his thirties or forties in good health.

This clonotype has more than one count but fewer than ten. The genes are TRBV7-9 and TRBJ2-5, with TRBD1 matching over 8 bases. Trimming took 6 bases from V and 0 from J; bases not matched to a gene: 3. Germline V gives CDR1 SEHNR, CDR2 FQNEAQ (reference sequence). This CDR3 is 14 amino acids long. Written as DNA, the CDR3 is TGTGCCAGCAGAAAACAGGGGGACCAAGAGACCCAGTACTTC. Residues: CASRKQGDQETQYF.

This chain links TRBV18 with TRBJ2-5; a possible D gene is TRBD1 (6 bases). Trimming removed 3 bases from V and 5 bases from J, with 19 bases in between. The CDR3 covers 16 residues. Germline CDR1 KGHSH, CDR2 LQKENI. CDR3 amino acids: CASSPIPTGSGETQYF. DNA of the CDR3: TGTGCCAGCTCACCCATTCCGACAGGCTCAGGGGAGACCCAGTACTTC.

This clonotype was counted at least ten times. V usage is TRBV6-2 or TRBV6-3 and J usage is TRBJ2-1; D is undetermined. This CDR3 is 14 amino acids long. Trimming removed 3 bases from V and 4 bases from J, with 10 bases in between. The germline V gene encodes CDR1 MNHEY and CDR2 SVGEGT. The CDR3 protein is CASSYKDVYNEQFF. The CDR3 DNA reads as TGTGCCAGCAGTTATAAGGACGTATACAATGAGCAGTTCTTC.

This clonotype was counted between two and nine times. A much larger clone lies one base from this, so it may be a read error. The CDR3: CASSVRPTSGGYTF. The CDR3 coding sequence is TGTGCCAGCAGCGTAAGACCGACAAGCGGCGGCTACACCTTC. The gene calls are TRBV7-2 and TRBJ1-2; no definite D call. Per germline, CDR1 SGHTA and CDR2 FQGNSA. The V and J ends lost 5 bases and 8 bases respectively, with 18 bases between them. The CDR3 length is 14 residues.

The V and J genes are TRBV4-2 and TRBJ1-2; perhaps TRBD1 as D (5 bases). V lost 3 bases to trimming and J lost 8 bases, with 19 bases between them. The CDR3 sequence is 15 residues long. CDR1 is LGHNA, CDR2 YNFKEQ, per germline. CDR3 region: CASSQERGGPGGYTF. The DNA for the CDR3 is TGTGCCAGCAGCCAGGAGAGGGGTGGCCCTGGGGGCTACACCTTC.

This chain joins TRBV28 and TRBJ1-2; perhaps TRBD1 as D (5 bases). Germline V gene lookup returns CDR1 MDHEN and CDR2 SYDVKM. This CDR3 contains 16 residues. V lost 5 bases and J 7 bases, leaving 23 bases between the germline ends. The CDR3 loop is CASSVRDLGYFGGYTF. The DNA of the CDR3 is TGTGCCAGCAGTGTCCGGGACCTCGGGTATTTTGGTGGCTACACCTTC.

The sample holds many counts of this clonotype. The chain combines TRBV6-2 or TRBV6-3 with TRBJ2-7, with a tentative D call TRBD1 (5 bases). The CDR3 sequence is 14 residues long. The germline gives CDR1 MNHEY, CDR2 SVGEGT. V lost 2 bases to trimming and J lost 7 bases, with 15 bases between them. The CDR3 DNA sequence: TGTGCCAGCAGTTACACAGGTGCCTTACGGGAGCAGTACTTC. Its protein product is CASSYTGALREQYF.

This clonotype showed up just a few times. The V gene is TRBV7-2, the J gene TRBJ2-7; D perhaps matches TRBD2 (6 bases). V lost 5 bases to trimming and J lost 7 bases, with 18 bases between them. Looked up from germline, CDR1 is SGHTA and CDR2 is FQGNSA. CDR3 length: 14 amino acids. CDR3 nucleotide sequence: TGTGCCAGCAGCCGAGACCGGGGGTCCAATGAGCAGTACTTC. It encodes CASSRDRGSNEQYF.

This chain links TRBV3-1 with TRBJ1-2; D is uncertain. In germline, CDR1 is LGHDT, CDR2 YNNKEL (reference sequence). The CDR3 is 14 residues long. V shed 4 bases and J shed 8 bases, with 17 bases lying between them. Here the CDR3 reads CASSPTARGLGYTF. Written as DNA, the CDR3 is TGTGCCAGCAGCCCCACGGCCAGAGGATTGGGCTACACCTTC.

The chain links TRBV15 to TRBJ2-1; 8 bases map to TRBD2. The CDR3 is 16 amino acids. Per germline, CDR1 LNHNV and CDR2 YYDKDF (reference sequence). V shed 0 bases, J shed 4 bases, and the junction held 5 bases outside the gene matches. As DNA, the CDR3 is TGTGCCACCAGCAGAGATCCGGGGGGGGCATACAATGAGCAGTTCTTC. Protein: CATSRDPGGAYNEQFF.

The rearrangement joins TRBV7-9 to TRBJ2-1, with D hard to call. The CDR3 covers 14 residues. V was clipped by 5 bases and J by 9 bases, with 17 bases between them. CDR1 and CDR2 from the germline V gene are SEHNR and FQNEAQ (reference sequence). In DNA form, the CDR3 reads TGTGCCAGCAGCCGAGACCGACGGATGGGTGAGCAGTTCTTC. Encoded protein: CASSRDRRMGEQFF.